This entry is about one T cell receptor (beta chain). The germline gene is not matched at one end of the junction; a read error may be the cause. The record originates from a study of tumor and adjacent non-tumor tissue in lung cancer. The library came from three nested PCR rounds adapted from ARM-PCR protocols. Using its own MiXCR run on the multiplex PCR reads, TCRdb lists one record per CDR3 protein. This sample carries 90,000 or so distinct CDR3 sequences, around three fifths of them seen once, and the ten largest clones take around 15%. This sample's RNA came from whole unsorted tissue. The CDR3 runs to 17 residues. Per germline, CDR1 MNHEY and CDR2 SVGAGI.

Specimen: lung tumor tissue. The rearrangement links TRBV6-5 to TRBJ2-2; weak D call: TRBD1 (6 bases). This clonotype was obtained from a man aged 70 or older with non-small cell lung cancer. CDR3 nucleotide sequence: TGTGCCTGCAGTTACTCGGGACAAGGGGCCGAGACCGGGGAGCTGTTTTTT. Translated, it gives CACSYSGQGAETGELFF.